This T cell receptor (beta chain) was captured by sequencing in a study of T cells in Graves' hyperthyroidism and ophthalmopathy. The germline V gene has CDR1 MDHEN and CDR2 SYDVKM. Deletions cut 5 bases from V and 5 bases from J, with 12 bases between. The CDR3 extends over 13 amino acids. At least ten counts were recorded for this clonotype. Using RNA transcripts as the source, TCR beta CDR3 regions were amplified. The primer set for the first-round RT-PCR of the TCR CDR3 was HTBI. TCRdb re-analysed the multiplex PCR reads in MiXCR, keeping a single row per CDR3 protein. This sample has about 350,000 distinct CDR3 sequences, with roughly 15% found just once.

The sequenced sample was blood. The V gene is TRBV28, the J gene TRBJ2-5; D is undetermined. The origin of this receptor is a woman in her sixties with Graves' ophthalmopathy. The CDR3 is CASSPYTDETQYF. In DNA form, the CDR3 reads TGTGCCAGCAGTCCGTACACGGATGAGACCCAGTACTTC.